This T cell receptor beta chain came from a study of cytomegalovirus exposure and HLA in healthy donors. PCR primers comprised 60 Vbeta and 13 Jbeta primers. Clones were read by immunoSEQ multiplex PCR, and TCRdb kept only the in-frame ones, dropping some. In the table there are around 63,000 clones, about four fifths of which are singletons. CDR1 and CDR2 from the germline V gene are MDHEN and SYDVKM. This CDR3 has 13 residues. V was shortened by 5 bases and J by 8 bases, with 13 bases between the two germline ends. This TCR was recovered from a woman younger than 45 in good health and CMV-seronegative. The gene calls are TRBV28 and TRBJ1-3, with a weak D call TRBD1 (5 bases). Sequenced: PBMCs. The CDR3 DNA reads TGTGCCAGCAGTCACCAGACGACAGACACCATATATTTT. Protein product: CASSHQTTDTIYF.